These 10 T cell receptor beta chains share one sample of origin, sequenced in a study of monozygotic twins with inflammatory bowel disease (dated by TCRdb to 2018 to 2020). Receptor libraries were prepared by 5' RACE. Sequencing was performed on an Illumina HiSeq 2500. TCRdb reprocessed the public reads and reports one entry per CDR3 protein sequence, without DNA. This sample's records show about 300,000 distinct CDR3 sequences. The top ten hold about 5% of the sample. The specimen sequenced was blood. These receptors originate from a human donor with ulcerative colitis or Crohn's disease, or a healthy co-twin of an affected twin (not recorded which).

J is TRBJ1-2 and V is TRBV9; TCRdb lists TRBD1, though no DNA is available to test this call. CDR3 size: 13 residues. Per germline, CDR1 SGDLS and CDR2 YYNGEE. CDR3 sequence reads: CASSARGQYGYTF.

V is TRBV20-1 and J is TRBJ1-1; lacking DNA, the TRBD1 call made by TCRdb goes unchecked. Looked up from germline, CDR1 is DFQATT and CDR2 is SNEGSKA (reference sequence). CDR3 length: 13 amino acids. The CDR3 sequence is CSATSDRGRRAFF.

This chain connects TRBV24-1 to TRBJ2-2; TCRdb's D call of TRBD2 is untestable without DNA. CDR1 is KGHDR and CDR2 is SFDVKD in the germline V gene. The CDR3 extends over 14 amino acids. CDR3 loop: CATSEKKGLGELFF.

This chain links TRBV4-3 with TRBJ2-7; TCRdb indicates TRBD1, and absent DNA this call remains unverified. The germline V gene encodes CDR1 LGHNA and CDR2 YSLEER. The CDR3 totals 13 residues. This CDR3 reads CASSREQGYEQYF.

The rearrangement uses TRBV27 and TRBJ1-5; TCRdb names TRBD1, which stays unverified in the absence of DNA. This CDR3 has 17 amino acids. In germline, CDR1 is MNHEY, CDR2 SMNVEV (reference sequence). CDR3 residues: CASSSTPHTGGYQPQHF.

The chain couples TRBV7-2 to TRBJ1-5; TCRdb lists TRBD1, though no DNA is available to test this call. Germline CDR1 is SGHTA and CDR2 is FQGNSA. The CDR3 length is 15 residues. This chain's CDR3 is CASSSRTASNQPQHF.

The gene calls are TRBV20-1 and TRBJ2-1; TCRdb's assignment of TRBD2 cannot be checked, as there is no DNA. Germline V CDR1 and CDR2: DFQATT, SNEGSKA (reference sequence). This CDR3 contains 18 residues. CDR3: CSARGERLGLIAYNEQFF.

This rearrangement joins TRBV28 to TRBJ2-5; absent DNA, TCRdb's TRBD1 call cannot be checked. Germline lookup yields CDR1 MDHEN and CDR2 SYDVKM. The CDR3 consists of 16 residues. The CDR3 protein is CASSGFGTEPQETQYF.

The genes are TRBV6-5 and TRBJ2-2; TCRdb gives TRBD1 as the D gene, but with no DNA this cannot be confirmed. Germline lookup yields CDR1 MNHEY and CDR2 SVGAGI. The CDR3 contains 15 residues. CDR3 sequence: CASSYGAANTGELFF.

J is TRBJ2-7 and V is TRBV20-1; TCRdb lists TRBD1, though no DNA is available to test this call. The CDR3 loop spans 17 amino acids. CDR1 DFQATT and CDR2 SNEGSKA come from the germline V gene (reference sequence). Here the CDR3 reads CSARGSSPTGFMYEQYF.